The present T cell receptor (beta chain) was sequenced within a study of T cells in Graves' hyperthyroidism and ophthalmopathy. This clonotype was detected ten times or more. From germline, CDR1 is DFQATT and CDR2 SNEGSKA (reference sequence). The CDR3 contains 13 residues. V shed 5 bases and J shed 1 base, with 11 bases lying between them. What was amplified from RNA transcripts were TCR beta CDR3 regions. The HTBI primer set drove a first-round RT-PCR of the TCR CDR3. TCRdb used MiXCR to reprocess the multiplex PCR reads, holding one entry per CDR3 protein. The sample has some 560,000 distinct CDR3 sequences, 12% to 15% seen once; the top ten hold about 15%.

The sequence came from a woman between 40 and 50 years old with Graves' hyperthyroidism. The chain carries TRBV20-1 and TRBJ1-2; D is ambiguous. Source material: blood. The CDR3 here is CSAVPGLNYGYTF. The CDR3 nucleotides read TGCAGTGCTGTTCCGGGCCTTAACTATGGCTACACCTTC.